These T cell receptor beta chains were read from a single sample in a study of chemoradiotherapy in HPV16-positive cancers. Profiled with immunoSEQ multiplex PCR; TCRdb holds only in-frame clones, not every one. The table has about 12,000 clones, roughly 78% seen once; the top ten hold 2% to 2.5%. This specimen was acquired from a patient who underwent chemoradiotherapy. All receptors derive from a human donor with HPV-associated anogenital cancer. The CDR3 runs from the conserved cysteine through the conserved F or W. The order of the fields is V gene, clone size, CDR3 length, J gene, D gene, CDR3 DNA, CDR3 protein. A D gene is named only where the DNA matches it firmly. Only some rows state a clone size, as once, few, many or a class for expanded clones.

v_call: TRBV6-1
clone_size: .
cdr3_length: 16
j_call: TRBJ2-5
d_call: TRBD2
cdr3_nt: TGTGCCAGCAGTGAAGCGCTGGCTAGCGGGGGAGAGACCCAGTACTTC
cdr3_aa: CASSEALASGGETQYF

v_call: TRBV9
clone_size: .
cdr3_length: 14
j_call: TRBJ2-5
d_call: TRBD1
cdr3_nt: TGTGCCAGCAGCGTCCAGGGGGCCTGGGAGACCCAGTACTTC
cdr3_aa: CASSVQGAWETQYF

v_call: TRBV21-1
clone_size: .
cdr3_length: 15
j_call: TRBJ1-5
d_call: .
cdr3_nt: TGTGCCAGCAGCAAAGTAGGGCCCCCAAAGAGGGCCCAGCATTTT
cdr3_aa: CASSKVGPPKRAQHF

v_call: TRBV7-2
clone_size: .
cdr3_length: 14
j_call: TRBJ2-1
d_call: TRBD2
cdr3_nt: TGTGCCAGCCGACTAGCGGGGGGGACAAATGAGCAGTTCTTC
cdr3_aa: CASRLAGGTNEQFF

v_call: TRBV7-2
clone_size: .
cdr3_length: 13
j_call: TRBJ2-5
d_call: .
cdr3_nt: TGTGCCAGCAGCTTCGCCAGACAAGAGACCCAGTACTTC
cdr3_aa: CASSFARQETQYF

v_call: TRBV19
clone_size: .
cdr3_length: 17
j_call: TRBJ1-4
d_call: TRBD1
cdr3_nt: TGTGCCGGACAACCGGGACAGGGTTTTTGCACTAATGAAAAACTGTTTTTT
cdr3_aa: CAGQPGQGFCTNEKLFF

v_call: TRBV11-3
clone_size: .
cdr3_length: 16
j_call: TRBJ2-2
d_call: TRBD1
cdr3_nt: TGTGCCAGCAGCGCTCCGGGACAGGGGTCGATCGGGGAGCTGTTTTTT
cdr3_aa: CASSAPGQGSIGELFF

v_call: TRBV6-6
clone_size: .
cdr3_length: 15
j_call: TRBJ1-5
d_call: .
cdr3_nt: TGTGCCAGCAGTTACTCGGACAGCCGAGTGGAGCCCCAGCATTTT
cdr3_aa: CASSYSDSRVEPQHF

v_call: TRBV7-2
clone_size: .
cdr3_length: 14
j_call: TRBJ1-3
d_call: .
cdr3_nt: TGTGCCAGCAGCCCCTCGGGGTCTCGAAACACCATATATTTT
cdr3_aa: CASSPSGSRNTIYF

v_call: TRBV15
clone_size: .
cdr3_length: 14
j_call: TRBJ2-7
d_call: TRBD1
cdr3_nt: TGTGCCACCAGCAGAGAGGGGGACAGGACCAAGCAGTACTTC
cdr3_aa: CATSREGDRTKQYF

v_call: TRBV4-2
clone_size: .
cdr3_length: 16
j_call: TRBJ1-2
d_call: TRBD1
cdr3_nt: TGTGCCAGCAGCCAAGACGGACAGGGATTCTCCTATGGCTACACCTTC
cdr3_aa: CASSQDGQGFSYGYTF

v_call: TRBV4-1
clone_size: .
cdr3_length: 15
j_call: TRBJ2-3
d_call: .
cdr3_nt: TGCGCCAGCAGCCAGAGCGGCCCCTTTGATGATACGCAGTATTTT
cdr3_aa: CASSQSGPFDDTQYF

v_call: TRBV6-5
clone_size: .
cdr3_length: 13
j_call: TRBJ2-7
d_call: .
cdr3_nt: TGTGCCAGCAGTAGGGCAGGGACCTACGAGCAGTACTTC
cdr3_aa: CASSRAGTYEQYF

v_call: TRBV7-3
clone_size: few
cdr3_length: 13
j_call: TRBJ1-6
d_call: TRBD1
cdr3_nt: TGTGCCAGCAGCTCCGACAGGGATTCACCCCTCCACTTT
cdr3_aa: CASSSDRDSPLHF

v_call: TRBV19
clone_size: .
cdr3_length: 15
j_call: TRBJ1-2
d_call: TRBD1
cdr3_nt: TGTGCCAGTAGCCGGGACAGGGGGCCGATCTATGGCTACACCTTC
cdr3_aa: CASSRDRGPIYGYTF

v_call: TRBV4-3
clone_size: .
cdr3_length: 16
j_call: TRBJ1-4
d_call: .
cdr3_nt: TGCGCCAGCAGCCCAATTTTCCGAGACGGGGTGGAAAAACTGTTTTTT
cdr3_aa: CASSPIFRDGVEKLFF

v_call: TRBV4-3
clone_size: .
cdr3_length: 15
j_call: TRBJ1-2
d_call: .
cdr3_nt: TGCGCCAGCAGCCAAGACCCTCGAGATCTGGGAGGCTACACCTTC
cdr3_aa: CASSQDPRDLGGYTF

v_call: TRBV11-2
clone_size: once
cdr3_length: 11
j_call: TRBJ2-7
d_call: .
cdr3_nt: TGTGCCAGCAGGGGACCAGACGAGCAGTACTTC
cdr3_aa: CASRGPDEQYF

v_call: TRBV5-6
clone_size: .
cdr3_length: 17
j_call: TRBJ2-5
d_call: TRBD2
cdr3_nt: TGTGCCAGCAGCGGGGCCGGGACTAGCGGATCCTTCGAGACCCAGTACTTC
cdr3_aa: CASSGAGTSGSFETQYF

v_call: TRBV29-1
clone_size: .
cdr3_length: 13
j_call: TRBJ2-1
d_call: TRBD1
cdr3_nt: TGCAGCGTCGGGACAGGGTTGCAATTTGAGCAGTTCTTC
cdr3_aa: CSVGTGLQFEQFF

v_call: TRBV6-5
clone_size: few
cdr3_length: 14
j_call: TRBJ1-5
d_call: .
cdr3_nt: TGTGCCAGCAGTATATTGGGTCCGGGGCAGCCCCAGCATTTT
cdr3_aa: CASSILGPGQPQHF

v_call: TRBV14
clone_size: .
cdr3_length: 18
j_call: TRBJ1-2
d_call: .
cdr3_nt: TGTGCCAGCAGCCAAGCGATAAGGCCATCTGGACAGAACTATGGCTACACCTTC
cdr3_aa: CASSQAIRPSGQNYGYTF

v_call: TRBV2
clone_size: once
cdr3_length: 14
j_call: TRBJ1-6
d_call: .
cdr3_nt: TGTGCCAGCAGTGAAGCCAGGTTATCCTCACCCCTCCACTTT
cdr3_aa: CASSEARLSSPLHF

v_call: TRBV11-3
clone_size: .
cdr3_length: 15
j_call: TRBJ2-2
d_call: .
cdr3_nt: TGTGCCAGCAGCTTACGGGGCCCCGGCACCGGGGAGCTGTTTTTT
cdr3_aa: CASSLRGPGTGELFF

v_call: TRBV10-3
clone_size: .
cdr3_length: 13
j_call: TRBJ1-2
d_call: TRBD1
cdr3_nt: TGTGCCATCAGTGAGGACAGGGTCGGTGGCTACACCTTC
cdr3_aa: CAISEDRVGGYTF

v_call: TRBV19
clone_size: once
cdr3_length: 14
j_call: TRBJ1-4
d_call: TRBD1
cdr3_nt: TGTGCCAGTAGGACTGACAGGGGACGAGAAAAACTGTTTTTT
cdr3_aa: CASRTDRGREKLFF

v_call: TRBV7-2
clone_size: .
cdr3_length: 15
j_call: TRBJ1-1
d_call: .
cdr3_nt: TGTGCCAGCAGCTTAGGGACCAGCAGGGTTCAGGGAGCTTTCTTT
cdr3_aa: CASSLGTSRVQGAFF

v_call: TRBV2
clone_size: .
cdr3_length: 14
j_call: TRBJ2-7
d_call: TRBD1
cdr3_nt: TGTGCCAGCAGAACCGGGACAGGGGCCTACGAGCAGTACTTC
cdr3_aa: CASRTGTGAYEQYF

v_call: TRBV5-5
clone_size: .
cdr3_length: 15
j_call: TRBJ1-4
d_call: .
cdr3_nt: TGTGCCAGCAGCGTTGATATCTGGGAATGGGAAAAACTGTTTTTT
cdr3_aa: CASSVDIWEWEKLFF

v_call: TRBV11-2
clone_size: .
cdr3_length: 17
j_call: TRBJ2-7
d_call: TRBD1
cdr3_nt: TGTGCCAGCAGACTAAACCGAGTCGGGACAGGGTATGGCGAGCAGTACTTC
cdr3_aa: CASRLNRVGTGYGEQYF

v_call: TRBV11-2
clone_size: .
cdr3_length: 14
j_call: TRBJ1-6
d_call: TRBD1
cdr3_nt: TGTGCCAGCAGCTCTAAGGGGGCGCAGACACCCCTCCACTTT
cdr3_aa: CASSSKGAQTPLHF

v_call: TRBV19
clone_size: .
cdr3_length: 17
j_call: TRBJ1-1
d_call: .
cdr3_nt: TGTGCCAGTAGTATGAAGCGGGGGCTTGGGGGAAACACTGAAGCTTTCTTT
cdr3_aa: CASSMKRGLGGNTEAFF

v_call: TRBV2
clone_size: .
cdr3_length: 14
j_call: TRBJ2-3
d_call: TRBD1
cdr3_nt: TGTGCCAGCAGTTGGGACAGTAGCACAGATACGCAGTATTTT
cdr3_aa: CASSWDSSTDTQYF

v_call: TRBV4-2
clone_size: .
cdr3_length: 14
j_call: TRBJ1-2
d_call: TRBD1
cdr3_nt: TGTGCCAGCAGCCCTGGGACAGGGGGGAATGGCTACACCTTC
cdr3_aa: CASSPGTGGNGYTF

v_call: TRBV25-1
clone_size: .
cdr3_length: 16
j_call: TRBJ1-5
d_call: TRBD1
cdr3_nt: TGTGCCAGCAGTGAATCGCGCAGGGGGAGCAATCAGCCCCAGCATTTT
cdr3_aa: CASSESRRGSNQPQHF

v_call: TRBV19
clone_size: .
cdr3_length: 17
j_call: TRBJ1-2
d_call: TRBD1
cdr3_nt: TGTGCCAGTAGTATAGGCCGGACAGGAGTATCTAACTATGGCTACACCTTC
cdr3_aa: CASSIGRTGVSNYGYTF

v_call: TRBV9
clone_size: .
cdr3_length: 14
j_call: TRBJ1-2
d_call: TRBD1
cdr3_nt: TGTGCCAGCAGCGTAGGGACAGGGGACTATGGCTACACCTTC
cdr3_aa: CASSVGTGDYGYTF

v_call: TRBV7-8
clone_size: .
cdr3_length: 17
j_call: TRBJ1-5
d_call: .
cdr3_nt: TGTGCCAGCAGCTTAGGGGGATGGGGCCTGCTGCATCAGCCCCAGCATTTT
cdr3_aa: CASSLGGWGLLHQPQHF

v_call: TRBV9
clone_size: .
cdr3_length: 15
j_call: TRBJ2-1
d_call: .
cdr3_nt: TGTGCCAGCAGCTTTGGGGGGGCGAAGGGGAATGAGCAGTTCTTC
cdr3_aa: CASSFGGAKGNEQFF

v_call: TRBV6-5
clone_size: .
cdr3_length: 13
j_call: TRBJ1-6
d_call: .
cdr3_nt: TGTGCCAGCAGTTACTCGGGGGCTAGAACCCTCCACTTT
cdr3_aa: CASSYSGARTLHF

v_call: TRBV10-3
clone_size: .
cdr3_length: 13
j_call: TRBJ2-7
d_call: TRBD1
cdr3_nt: TGTGCCATCGCTAGGGACAGCTCCTACGAGCAGTACTTC
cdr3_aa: CAIARDSSYEQYF

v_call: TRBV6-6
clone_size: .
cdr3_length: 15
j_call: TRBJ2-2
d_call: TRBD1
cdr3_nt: TGTGCCAGCCTTCCGGGACAGGTGAACACCGGGGAGCTGTTTTTT
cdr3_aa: CASLPGQVNTGELFF

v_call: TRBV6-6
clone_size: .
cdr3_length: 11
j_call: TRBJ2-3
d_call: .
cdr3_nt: TGTGCCAGCATCCACGACCAGGCGCAGTATTTT
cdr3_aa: CASIHDQAQYF

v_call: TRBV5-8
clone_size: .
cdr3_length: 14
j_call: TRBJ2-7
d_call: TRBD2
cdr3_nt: TGTGCCAGCAGCTTTAGCGGGGGGGCATCACAGCAGTACTTC
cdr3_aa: CASSFSGGASQQYF

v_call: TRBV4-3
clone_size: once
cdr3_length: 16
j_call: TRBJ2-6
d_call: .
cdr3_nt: TGCGCCAGCAGCCAGGGGGGGGCCACTGGGGCCAACGTCCTGACTTTC
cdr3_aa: CASSQGGATGANVLTF

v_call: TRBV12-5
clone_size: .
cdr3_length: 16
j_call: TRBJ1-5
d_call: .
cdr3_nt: TGTGCTAGTGGTTTGGCGGCGGGACACCGCAATCAGCCCCAGCATTTT
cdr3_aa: CASGLAAGHRNQPQHF

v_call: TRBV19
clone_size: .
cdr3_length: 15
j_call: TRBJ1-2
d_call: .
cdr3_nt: TGTGCCAGTAGTCCTACCCAAGGAGGAAACTATGGCTACACCTTC
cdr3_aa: CASSPTQGGNYGYTF

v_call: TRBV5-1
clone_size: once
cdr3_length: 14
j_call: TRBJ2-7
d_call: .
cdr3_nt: TGCGCCAGCAGCTTGGTGGTTAGCTCCTACGAGCAGTACTTC
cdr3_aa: CASSLVVSSYEQYF

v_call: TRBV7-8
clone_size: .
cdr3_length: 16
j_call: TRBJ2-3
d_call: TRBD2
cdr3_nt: TGTGCCAGCGGCTATCCGACTAGCGGGGGCACAGATACGCAGTATTTT
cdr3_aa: CASGYPTSGGTDTQYF

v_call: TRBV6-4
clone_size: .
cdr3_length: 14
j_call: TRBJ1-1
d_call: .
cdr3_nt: TGTGCCAGCAGGGACACACTAAAGAACACTGAAGCTTTCTTT
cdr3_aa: CASRDTLKNTEAFF

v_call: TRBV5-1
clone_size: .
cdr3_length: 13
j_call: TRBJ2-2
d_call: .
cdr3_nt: TGCGCCAGCAGCTCCGGGGGTTCCGGGGAGCTGTTTTTT
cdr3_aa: CASSSGGSGELFF